The present T cell receptor (beta chain) was sequenced within a study of beta chain features in type 1 diabetes. Study outcomes and limitations: Individuals with type 1 diabetes displayed fewer insertions and more deletions at VDJ junctions. Cells with high TCR expression could be over-represented by cDNA sequencing. All four CD4+ subsets from Type 1 diabetes patients carried moderately but significantly shorter TCRB CDR3s.

On this clone itself: Its antigen is unknown.

The isolated RNA, all of it, was reverse transcribed, so expressed TCRB transcripts were what got sequenced. Sequencing used immunoSEQ multiplex PCR; TCRdb keeps in-frame clones, though not all of them. The sample includes some 270,000 clones, 9.5% to 13% seen only once; the top ten take approximately 0.017%. Losses at the gene ends were 6 bases for V and 2 bases for J; bases not matched to a gene: 7. Germline V gene data show CDR1 as SGHRS and CDR2 as YFSETQ. The CDR3 is 15 amino acids. Cells sorted by CD45RO/CCR7/CD25/CD127/CD95/CD27 comprised CD4+ naive, central memory, regulatory and stem cell-like memory cells.

Sequencing used naive CD4+ T cells from blood. The J gene is TRBJ1-1, the V gene TRBV5-1; 10 bases agree with TRBD1. This receptor was identified in a man aged 30 to 45 with type 1 diabetes. The CDR3 loop reads CASTPDRGGNTEAFF. CDR3 DNA sequence: TGCGCCAGCACCCCGGACAGGGGGGGCAACACTGAAGCTTTCTTT.